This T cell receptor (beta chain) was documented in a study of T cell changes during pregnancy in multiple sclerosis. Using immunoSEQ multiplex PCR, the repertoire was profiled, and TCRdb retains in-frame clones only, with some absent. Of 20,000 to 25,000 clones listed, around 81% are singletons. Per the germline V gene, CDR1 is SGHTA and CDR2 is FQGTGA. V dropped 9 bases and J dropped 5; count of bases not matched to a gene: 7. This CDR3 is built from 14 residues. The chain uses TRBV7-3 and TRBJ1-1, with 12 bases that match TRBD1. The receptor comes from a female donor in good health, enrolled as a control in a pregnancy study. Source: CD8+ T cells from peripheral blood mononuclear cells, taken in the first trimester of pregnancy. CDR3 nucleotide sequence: TGTGCCAGTCGGGACAGGGGGCGCGGTACTGAAGCTTTCTTT. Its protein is CASRDRGRGTEAFF.